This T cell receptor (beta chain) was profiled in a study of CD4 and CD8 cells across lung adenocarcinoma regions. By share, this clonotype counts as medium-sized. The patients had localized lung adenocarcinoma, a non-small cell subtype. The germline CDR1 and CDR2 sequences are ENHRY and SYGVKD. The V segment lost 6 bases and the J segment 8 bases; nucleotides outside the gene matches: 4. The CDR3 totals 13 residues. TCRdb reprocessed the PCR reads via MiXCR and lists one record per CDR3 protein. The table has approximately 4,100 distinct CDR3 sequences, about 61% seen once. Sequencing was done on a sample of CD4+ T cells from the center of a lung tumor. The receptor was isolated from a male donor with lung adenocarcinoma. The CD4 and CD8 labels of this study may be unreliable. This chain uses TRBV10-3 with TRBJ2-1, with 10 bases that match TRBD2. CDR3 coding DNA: TGTGCCATCAGCCCTAGCGGGAGAGATGAGCAGTTCTTC. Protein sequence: CAISPSGRDEQFF.